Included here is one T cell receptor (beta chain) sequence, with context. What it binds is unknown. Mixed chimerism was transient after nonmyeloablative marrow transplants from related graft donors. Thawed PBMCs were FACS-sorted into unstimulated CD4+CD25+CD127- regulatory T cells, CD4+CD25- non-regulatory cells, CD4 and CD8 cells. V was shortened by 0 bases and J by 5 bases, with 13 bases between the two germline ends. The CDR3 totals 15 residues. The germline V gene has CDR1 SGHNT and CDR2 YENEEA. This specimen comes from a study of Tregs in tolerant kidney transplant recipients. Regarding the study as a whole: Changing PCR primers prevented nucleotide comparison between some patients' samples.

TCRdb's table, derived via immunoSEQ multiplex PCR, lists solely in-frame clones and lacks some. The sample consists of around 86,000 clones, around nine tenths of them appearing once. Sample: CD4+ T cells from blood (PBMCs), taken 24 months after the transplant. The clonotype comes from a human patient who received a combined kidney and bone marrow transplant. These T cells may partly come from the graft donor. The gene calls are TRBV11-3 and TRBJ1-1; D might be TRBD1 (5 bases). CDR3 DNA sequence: TGTGCCAGCAGCTTAGACGGAGGGGTTGGGACTGAAGCTTTCTTT. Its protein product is CASSLDGGVGTEAFF.